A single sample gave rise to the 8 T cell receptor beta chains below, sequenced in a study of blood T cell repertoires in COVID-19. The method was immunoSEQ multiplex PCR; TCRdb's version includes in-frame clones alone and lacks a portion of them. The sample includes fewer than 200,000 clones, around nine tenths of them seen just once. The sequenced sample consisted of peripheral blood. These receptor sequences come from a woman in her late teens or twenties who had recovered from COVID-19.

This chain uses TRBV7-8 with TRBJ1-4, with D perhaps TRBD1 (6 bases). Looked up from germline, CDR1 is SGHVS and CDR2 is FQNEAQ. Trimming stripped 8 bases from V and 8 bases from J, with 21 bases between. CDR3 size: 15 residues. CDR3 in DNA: TGTGCCAGCCCCTATAGGGAGGGGGTGGGCGAAAAACTGTTTTTT. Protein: CASPYREGVGEKLFF. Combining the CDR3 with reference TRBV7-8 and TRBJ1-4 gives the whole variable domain GAGVSQSPRYKVAKRGQDVALRCDPISGHVSLFWYQQALGQGPEFLTYFQNEAQLDKSGLPSDRFFAERPEGSVSTLKIQRTQQEDSAVYLCASPYREGVGEKLFFGSGTQLSVL.

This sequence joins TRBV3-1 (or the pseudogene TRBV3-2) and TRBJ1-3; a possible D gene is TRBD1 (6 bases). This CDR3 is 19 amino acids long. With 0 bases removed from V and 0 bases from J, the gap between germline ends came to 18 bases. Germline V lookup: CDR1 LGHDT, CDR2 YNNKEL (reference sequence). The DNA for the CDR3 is TGTGCCAGCAGCCAAGATTGGCAGAGGGGGATCTTCTCTGGAAACACCATATATTTT. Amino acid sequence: CASSQDWQRGIFSGNTIYF.

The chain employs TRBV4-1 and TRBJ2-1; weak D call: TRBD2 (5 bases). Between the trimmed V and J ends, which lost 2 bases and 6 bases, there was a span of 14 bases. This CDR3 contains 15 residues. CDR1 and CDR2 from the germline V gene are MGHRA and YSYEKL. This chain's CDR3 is CASSQTLGKFNEQFF. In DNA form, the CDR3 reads TGCGCCAGCAGCCAAACCCTCGGGAAGTTCAATGAGCAGTTCTTC.

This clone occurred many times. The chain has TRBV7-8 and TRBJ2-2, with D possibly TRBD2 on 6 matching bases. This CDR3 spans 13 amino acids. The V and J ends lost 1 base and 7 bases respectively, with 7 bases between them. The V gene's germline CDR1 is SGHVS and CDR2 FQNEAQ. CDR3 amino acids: CASSLGDFGELFF. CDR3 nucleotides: TGTGCCAGCAGCTTAGGGGACTTCGGGGAGCTGTTTTTT.

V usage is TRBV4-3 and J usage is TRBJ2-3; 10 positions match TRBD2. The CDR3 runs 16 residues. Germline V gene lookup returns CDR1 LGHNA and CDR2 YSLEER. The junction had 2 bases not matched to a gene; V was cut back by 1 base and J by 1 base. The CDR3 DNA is TGCGCCAGCAGCCAAGTAAGCGGGAGGGGCACAGATACGCAGTATTTT. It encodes CASSQVSGRGTDTQYF.

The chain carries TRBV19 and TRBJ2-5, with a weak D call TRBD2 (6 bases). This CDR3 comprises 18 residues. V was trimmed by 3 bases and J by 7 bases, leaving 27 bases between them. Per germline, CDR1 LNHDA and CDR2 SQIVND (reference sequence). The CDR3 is CASSILPGGHCLFGTQYF. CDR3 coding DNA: TGTGCCAGTAGTATCCTACCAGGAGGGCACTGTTTATTCGGGACCCAGTACTTC.

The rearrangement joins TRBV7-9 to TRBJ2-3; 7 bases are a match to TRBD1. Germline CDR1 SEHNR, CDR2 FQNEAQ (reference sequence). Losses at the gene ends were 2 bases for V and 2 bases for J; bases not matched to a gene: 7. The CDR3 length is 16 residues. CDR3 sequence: CASSLIAGGPTDTQYF. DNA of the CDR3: TGTGCCAGCAGCTTAATAGCAGGGGGACCCACAGATACGCAGTATTTT.

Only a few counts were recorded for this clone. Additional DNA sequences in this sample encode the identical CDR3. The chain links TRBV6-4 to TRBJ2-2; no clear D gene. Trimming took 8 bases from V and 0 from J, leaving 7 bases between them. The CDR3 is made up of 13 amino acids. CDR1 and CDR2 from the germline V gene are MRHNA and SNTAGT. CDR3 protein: CASSQTNTGELFF. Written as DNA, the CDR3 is TGTGCCAGCTCCCAAACGAACACCGGGGAGCTGTTTTTT.